The 22 T cell receptor beta chains listed next were all sequenced from one sample in a study of shared clonotypes between healthy human individuals. Clones were sequenced by immunoSEQ multiplex PCR, and TCRdb holds only the in-frame ones, with some missing. The sample shows about a million clones, 70% to 85% of them seen only once. Sequences were obtained from memory CD4+ T cells sorted from blood. Indicated subset: CD45RA-negative fraction. These receptor sequences come from a man aged 18 to 30 in good health.

The J gene is TRBJ2-7, the V gene TRBV18; tentatively, D is TRBD1 (5 bases). Germline V gene lookup returns CDR1 KGHSH and CDR2 LQKENI. The CDR3 length is 13 residues. Trimming pared 0 bases from V and 2 bases from J, leaving 5 bases between. CDR3 in amino acids: CASSPPTAYEQYF. The CDR3 DNA follows: TGTGCCAGCTCACCACCGACAGCCTACGAGCAGTACTTC.

J is TRBJ2-5 and V is TRBV10-3; 11 nucleotides match TRBD2. Trimming took 7 bases from V and 0 from J; bases not matched to a gene: 7. The germline CDR1 and CDR2 sequences are ENHRY and SYGVKD. The CDR3 totals 16 residues. CDR3 DNA sequence: TGTGCCATCAACACCGGGACTAGCGGTAACCAAGAGACCCAGTACTTC. Its protein is CAINTGTSGNQETQYF.

The chain recombines TRBV7-9 with TRBJ1-5; no reliable D call. Germline loops: CDR1 SEHNR, CDR2 FQNEAQ (reference sequence). The CDR3 has 10 residues. Between the trimmed V and J ends, which lost 10 bases and 9 bases, there was a span of 10 bases. The CDR3 loop is CATKDGPQHF. In DNA form, the CDR3 reads TGTGCCACCAAGGACGGGCCCCAGCATTTT.

Note on this clone: The identical CDR3 is also encoded by other nucleotide sequences in the sample. This chain connects TRBV30 to TRBJ2-1; D is possibly TRBD2 (5 bases). The CDR3 is 14 amino acids. V gave up 3 bases and J gave up 0 bases, with 9 bases separating them. CDR1 GTSNPN and CDR2 SVGIG come from the germline V gene (reference sequence). CDR3 residues: CAWRGVSSYNEQFF. The CDR3 DNA reads TGTGCCTGGAGGGGAGTGAGCTCCTACAATGAGCAGTTCTTC.

This rearrangement joins TRBV7-2 to TRBJ2-3, with a tentative D call TRBD2 (6 bases). Germline CDR1 SGHTA, CDR2 FQGNSA. V lost 1 base, J lost 2 bases, and 10 bases lay in between. The CDR3 length is 15 residues. CDR3 bases: TGTGCCAGCAGCTTAGGTAGCGGCCACACAGATACGCAGTATTTT. Amino acid sequence: CASSLGSGHTDTQYF.

The rearrangement links TRBV30 to TRBJ2-2, with D perhaps assigned TRBD1 or TRBD2 (5 bases each). The CDR3 contains 14 residues. CDR1 is GTSNPN, CDR2 SVGIG, per germline (reference sequence). Trimming pared 2 bases from V and 7 bases from J, leaving 14 bases between. The CDR3 protein is CAWSFGWDGGELFF. In DNA form, the CDR3 reads TGTGCCTGGAGTTTCGGGTGGGACGGCGGGGAGCTGTTTTTT.

V is TRBV2 and J is TRBJ2-7; 7 positions agree with TRBD2. V gave up 5 bases and J gave up 1 base; unmatched junction bases: 11. Germline V lookup: CDR1 SNHLY, CDR2 FYNNEI. This CDR3 region has 16 residues. CDR3 in amino acids: CASSHSFSGSSYEQYF. In DNA, the CDR3 is TGTGCCAGCAGTCATTCCTTTAGCGGGTCATCCTACGAGCAGTACTTC.

The rearrangement links TRBV7-9 to TRBJ2-5; D tentatively reads TRBD1 or TRBD2 (5 bases each). The germline V and J ends were trimmed by 5 bases and 3 bases, with 13 bases remaining between them. The length of the CDR3 is 14 residues. The V gene's germline CDR1 is SEHNR and CDR2 FQNEAQ (reference sequence). As DNA, the CDR3 is TGTGCCAGCAGCCCGAGGGCAGGGAAAGAGACCCAGTACTTC. This translates into CASSPRAGKETQYF.

This clone was recorded only once. The chain employs TRBV7-6 and TRBJ1-5; D is perhaps TRBD1 (6 bases). Germline V CDR1 and CDR2: SGHVS, FNYEAQ. Trimming took off 3 bases at V and 3 bases at J, with 27 bases between the two ends. The CDR3 is made up of 20 amino acids. DNA of the CDR3: TGTGCCAGCAGCTTGAAACAGGGAGGGAGCACCAATATAGCCAATCAGCCCCAGCATTTT. It codes for CASSLKQGGSTNIANQPQHF.

V is TRBV7-9 and J is TRBJ2-5; D remains ambiguous. The CDR3 consists of 14 residues. Germline CDR1 and CDR2: SEHNR and FQNEAQ (reference sequence). V was clipped by 5 bases and J by 4 bases, with 14 bases between them. CDR3 nucleotide sequence: TGTGCCAGCAGCCCTTCCAGAGTGCGAGAGACCCAGTACTTC. This translates into CASSPSRVRETQYF.

The gene calls are TRBV27 and TRBJ1-2; D call uncertain. There are 17 residues in the CDR3. The germline gives CDR1 MNHEY, CDR2 SMNVEV (reference sequence). V lost 2 bases and J lost 4, with 20 bases in between. CDR3 loop: CASSLRPPQENTYGYTF. The DNA of the CDR3 is TGTGCCAGCAGTTTAAGGCCCCCTCAGGAGAACACCTATGGCTACACCTTC.

Notes on this clone: This same CDR3 is encoded by further DNA sequences in the sample. V is TRBV11-2 and J is TRBJ1-1, with D maybe TRBD1 (5 bases). V lost 5 bases to trimming and J lost 2 bases, with 12 bases between them. The CDR3 consists of 14 residues. Germline CDR1 SGHAT, CDR2 FQNNGV. As DNA, the CDR3 is TGTGCCAGCAGCCCTCGGGACGGCAACACTGAAGCTTTCTTT. This codes for CASSPRDGNTEAFF.

The V gene is TRBV10-3, the J gene TRBJ1-1, with 7 bases aligning to TRBD1. This CDR3 spans 16 amino acids. Per germline, CDR1 ENHRY and CDR2 SYGVKD. Unmatched junction bases numbered 4, after V lost 0 bases and J lost 0 bases. The CDR3 nucleotides are TGTGCCATCAGTGAGTCGCTAGGGGGCATGAACACTGAAGCTTTCTTT. Protein: CAISESLGGMNTEAFF.

This clone was seen only a few times. The chain has TRBV6-1 and TRBJ1-2, with D perhaps TRBD1 (6 bases). Deletions cut 7 bases from V and 5 bases from J, with 17 bases between. Germline V gene lookup returns CDR1 MNHNS and CDR2 SASEGT. The CDR3 sequence is 14 residues long. The CDR3 spells CASIREGGLYGYTF. CDR3 in DNA: TGTGCCAGCATCAGGGAGGGGGGCCTTTATGGCTACACCTTC.

Comment on this clone: A much larger clone is a single base away; this may be a read error. This CDR3 is also generated by other DNA sequences in the sample. The rearrangement links TRBV11-2 to TRBJ1-2; D ambiguous. The CDR3 contains 12 residues. V was clipped by 0 bases and J by 4 bases, with 3 bases between them. Germline V lookup: CDR1 SGHAT, CDR2 FQNNGV. CDR3 in amino acids: CASSLEAYGYTF. In DNA, the CDR3 is TGTGCCAGCAGCTTAGAAGCCTATGGCTACACCTTC.

The V call is TRBV9, the J call TRBJ2-3; D call uncertain. CDR3 length equals 13 residues. Germline V gene data show CDR1 as SGDLS and CDR2 as YYNGEE. The germline V and J ends were trimmed by 0 bases and 11 bases, with 13 bases remaining between them. CDR3 sequence: CASSVAPPSGQYF. As DNA, the CDR3 is TGTGCCAGCAGCGTAGCCCCCCCTAGTGGGCAGTATTTT.

This chain joins TRBV19 and TRBJ1-5; D might be TRBD1 (5 bases). The length of the CDR3 is 14 residues. Trimming removed 5 bases at V and 4 bases at J, with 12 bases between. CDR1 and CDR2 from the germline V gene are LNHDA and SQIVND (reference sequence). CDR3 bases: TGTGCCAGTAGTTTTGGGGGAAAAAATCAGCCCCAGCATTTT. Translating gives CASSFGGKNQPQHF. Based on the CDR3 plus reference TRBV19 and TRBJ1-5, the full variable domain is DGGITQSPKYLFRKEGQNVTLSCEQNLNHDAMYWYRQDPGQGLRLIYYSQIVNDFQKGDIAEGYSVSREKKESFPLTVTSAQKNPTAFYLCASSFGGKNQPQHFGDGTRLSIL.

This clone was seen a handful of times. The chain has TRBV7-9 and TRBJ1-4, with no clear D. In germline, CDR1 is SEHNR, CDR2 FQNEAQ (reference sequence). V lost 5 bases and J lost 8, with 18 bases in between. The CDR3 loop spans 15 amino acids. CDR3 nucleotides: TGTGCCAGCAGCCCGGGATTGAGGGCCGAGGAAAAACTGTTTTTT. It codes for CASSPGLRAEEKLFF.

On this clone: Within the sample, other DNA sequences also encode this same CDR3. The chain employs TRBV11-1 and TRBJ1-2; TRBD1 might be the D (5 bases). Trimming shortened V by 2 bases and J by 0 bases, and 7 bases separated the two germline ends. The CDR3 is made up of 14 amino acids. Germline V gives CDR1 SGHAT, CDR2 FQDESV (reference sequence). This CDR3 is CASSLRGANYGYTF. The DNA for the CDR3 is TGTGCCAGCAGCTTAAGGGGAGCTAACTATGGCTACACCTTC.

The CDR3 bases are TGTGCCAGCAGTGTGACAGGGGGCGGGAAAGGGGAGACCCAGTACTTC. Residues: CASSVTGGGKGETQYF. The rearrangement joins TRBV2 to TRBJ2-5; 10 bases are shared with TRBD1. This CDR3 spans 16 amino acids. V gave up 4 bases and J gave up 5 bases; unmatched junction bases: 10. The germline V gene has CDR1 SNHLY and CDR2 FYNNEI.

The chain uses TRBV7-9 and TRBJ2-5; D is ambiguous. Trimming shortened V by 5 bases and J by 3 bases, and 1 base separated the two germline ends. The CDR3 extends over 10 amino acids. Germline V gene data show CDR1 as SEHNR and CDR2 as FQNEAQ (reference sequence). The CDR3 loop reads CASSEETQYF. CDR3 DNA: TGTGCCAGCAGCGAAGAGACCCAGTACTTC.

This clone was detected once. This sample also contains other DNA sequences that code for the same CDR3. This chain joins TRBV18 and TRBJ1-2; tentative D call: TRBD1 (5 bases). This CDR3 region has 15 residues. Germline CDR1 KGHSH, CDR2 LQKENI. Trimming stripped 3 bases from V and 0 bases from J, with 11 bases between. The CDR3: CASSPGTEANYGYTF. CDR3 nucleotides: TGTGCCAGCTCACCTGGGACCGAAGCTAACTATGGCTACACCTTC.